What follows are 27 T cell receptor beta chains derived from one specimen sequenced in a study of cytomegalovirus exposure and HLA in healthy donors. This PCR relied on a set of 60 Vbeta primers and 13 Jbeta primers. Produced via immunoSEQ multiplex PCR; TCRdb's table is partial and in-frame only. The sample records about 130,000 clones, about 74% being singletons. The sample was PBMCs. These receptors all come from a man in his forties or fifties in good health and CMV-seronegative.

The sample holds one count of this clone. This chain connects TRBV4-3 to TRBJ1-2; 7 bases are a match to TRBD1. V trimming: 4 bases; J trimming: 4 bases; junction bases outside the gene matches: 12. Germline V CDR1 and CDR2: LGHNA, YSLEER. The CDR3 loop spans 16 amino acids. CDR3 amino acids: CASSPDGTADSYGYTF. The CDR3 region has the DNA TGCGCCAGCAGCCCAGATGGGACAGCGGATAGCTATGGCTACACCTTC.

This chain links TRBV2 with TRBJ1-6, with a possible D match to TRBD1 (6 bases). The germline V gene has CDR1 SNHLY and CDR2 FYNNEI. The CDR3 has 15 residues. V shed 5 bases and J shed 5 bases, with 13 bases lying between them. The CDR3 reads CASSPETGNNSPLHF. The CDR3 bases are TGTGCCAGCAGTCCCGAAACAGGGAATAATTCACCCCTCCACTTT.

The V call is TRBV11-3, the J call TRBJ1-2; D is undetermined. V lost 4 bases and J lost 8, with 20 bases in between. The V gene's germline CDR1 is SGHNT and CDR2 YENEEA. CDR3 length: 15 amino acids. CDR3 coding DNA: TGTGCCAGCAGCTCGGGCGGGCTAATAGGTCCGGGCTACACCTTC. This codes for CASSSGGLIGPGYTF.

The chain joins TRBV4-3 to TRBJ2-3; D not certain. The CDR3 covers 15 residues. Germline V CDR1 and CDR2: LGHNA, YSLEER. V was cut by 3 bases and J by 3 bases, with 13 bases left in between. CDR3 sequence: CASSHGSTGTDTQYF. The CDR3 nucleotides are TGCGCCAGCAGCCACGGAAGCACCGGGACAGATACGCAGTATTTT.

This clone has just a few counts. CDR3 protein: CASSLGGLIGADTQYF. In DNA form, the CDR3 reads TGTGCCAGCAGCTTAGGTGGCTTAATAGGGGCAGATACGCAGTATTTT. This chain uses TRBV7-3 with TRBJ2-3, with D maybe TRBD1 (5 bases). CDR3 length: 16 residues. The germline gives CDR1 SGHTA, CDR2 FQGTGA. Between the trimmed V and J ends, which lost 2 bases and 4 bases, there was a span of 16 bases.

The chain joins TRBV5-4 to TRBJ2-5; TRBD2 agrees at 14 bases. CDR3 length: 16 residues. Unmatched junction bases numbered 9, after V lost 4 bases and J lost 7 bases. Germline lookup yields CDR1 SGHNT and CDR2 YYREEE (reference sequence). The CDR3 nucleotides read TGTGCCAGCAGCCCGACTAGCGGGGGGGCGTTAGGGACCCAGTACTTC. It is translated as CASSPTSGGALGTQYF.

This clone showed up many times. The V gene is TRBV19, the J gene TRBJ2-7, with D hard to call. CDR1 and CDR2 (germline): LNHDA, SQIVND (reference sequence). This CDR3 contains 12 residues. V lost 5 bases and J 3 bases, leaving 8 bases between the germline ends. The CDR3 sequence is CASSPPGYEQYF. The CDR3 DNA follows: TGTGCCAGTAGTCCACCGGGCTACGAGCAGTACTTC.

The J gene is TRBJ2-3, the V gene TRBV30, with 9 bases matching TRBD2. The CDR3 runs to 15 residues. Germline CDR1 is GTSNPN and CDR2 is SVGIG (reference sequence). The junction had 3 bases not matched to a gene; V was cut back by 0 bases and J by 2 bases. The CDR3 DNA sequence: TGTGCCTGGAGTGTATTAGCGGGGGTCACAGATACGCAGTATTTT. Amino acids: CAWSVLAGVTDTQYF.

V gene TRBV10-3 combines with J gene TRBJ2-3; D is ambiguous. V lost 11 bases to trimming and J lost 4 bases, with 13 bases between them. The germline CDR1 and CDR2 sequences are ENHRY and SYGVKD. The CDR3 sequence is 12 residues long. The CDR3 sequence is CASGKAADTQYF. The CDR3 DNA reads as TGTGCCTCAGGAAAGGCAGCAGATACGCAGTATTTT.

This clone showed up just a few times. J is TRBJ1-1 and V is TRBV5-1, with 11 bases that match TRBD1. Unmatched junction bases numbered 2, after V lost 0 bases and J lost 4 bases. This CDR3 is 15 amino acids long. Germline V lookup: CDR1 SGHRS, CDR2 YFSETQ. The CDR3 coding sequence is TGCGCCAGCAGCTTGGTCGGGACAGGGGGCACTGAAGCTTTCTTT. It yields the protein CASSLVGTGGTEAFF.

The CDR3 nucleotides are TGTGCCTGGACGGGCGGGCCCACAGATACGCAGTATTTT. Translation: CAWTGGPTDTQYF. The chain recombines TRBV30 with TRBJ2-3; tentative D call: TRBD2 (5 bases). The germline CDR1 and CDR2 sequences are GTSNPN and SVGIG (reference sequence). The V end was cut by 4 bases, the J end by 2 bases, with 10 bases between. The CDR3 spans 13 residues.

The chain uses TRBV7-9 and TRBJ2-1; 12 bases agree with TRBD2. From germline, CDR1 is SEHNR and CDR2 FQNEAQ (reference sequence). The junction had 4 bases not matched to a gene; V was cut back by 7 bases and J by 6 bases. The CDR3 covers 14 residues. Here the CDR3 DNA reads TGTGCCAGCACCTCTAGCGGGAGGGTCAATGAGCAGTTCTTC. It yields the protein CASTSSGRVNEQFF.

The chain uses TRBV19 and TRBJ1-5; TRBD1 aligns across 8 bases. The CDR3 runs to 13 residues. Germline CDR1 LNHDA, CDR2 SQIVND (reference sequence). The J segment lost 8 bases and the V segment lost 8 bases, leaving 8 bases of the junction unmatched. The CDR3 DNA sequence: TGTGCCAGTCGGGACAGGAGGGGGGAGCCCCAGCATTTT. The encoded protein is CASRDRRGEPQHF.

This clone was seen more than once but under ten times. The chain joins TRBV5-1 to TRBJ1-1; TRBD1 matches 7 bases. CDR3 length equals 13 residues. Looked up from germline, CDR1 is SGHRS and CDR2 is YFSETQ. Trimming at V came to 6 bases and at J to 5 bases, leaving 7 bases not matched to a gene. Written as DNA, the CDR3 is TGCGCCAGCACCGTAACAGGGGAGACTGAAGCTTTCTTT. This sequence encodes CASTVTGETEAFF.

This sequence joins TRBV6-1 and TRBJ2-1; 10 bases map to TRBD2. Losses at the gene ends were 4 bases for V and 5 bases for J; bases not matched to a gene: 8. Germline loops: CDR1 MNHNS, CDR2 SASEGT. The CDR3 covers 16 residues. DNA of the CDR3: TGTGCCAGCAGTGGACTGAGGACTAGCGGCAACAATGAGCAGTTCTTC. Protein sequence: CASSGLRTSGNNEQFF.

This clone was seen once. The chain recombines TRBV10-3 with TRBJ2-1; the match to TRBD2 covers 12 bases. Germline loops: CDR1 ENHRY, CDR2 SYGVKD. V was clipped by 8 bases and J by 5 bases; unmatched bases: 4. The CDR3 is made up of 14 amino acids. CDR3 bases: TGTGCCATCCAAGGACTAGCGGGAAACAATGAGCAGTTCTTC. It yields the protein CAIQGLAGNNEQFF.

The chain carries TRBV9 and TRBJ2-2; TRBD1 matches 10 bases. CDR3 length: 14 residues. V shed 10 bases, J shed 2 bases, and the junction held 5 bases outside the gene matches. CDR1 is SGDLS and CDR2 is YYNGEE in the germline V gene. The CDR3 sequence is CASDRGQNTGELFF. CDR3 DNA sequence: TGTGCCTCCGACAGGGGGCAAAACACCGGGGAGCTGTTTTTT. Combining the CDR3 with reference TRBV9 and TRBJ2-2 gives the whole variable domain DSGVTQTPKHLITATGQRVTLRCSPRSGDLSVYWYQQSLDQGLQFLIQYYNGEERAKGNILERFSAQQFPDLHSELNLSSLELGDSALYFCASDRGQNTGELFFGEGSRLTVL.

The chain couples TRBV5-6 to TRBJ2-5; TRBD2 agrees at 8 bases. The CDR3 covers 17 residues. Germline lookup yields CDR1 SGHDT and CDR2 YYEEEE. V lost 1 base, J lost 5 bases, and 13 bases stayed unmatched. The CDR3 bases are TGTGCCAGCAGCTTGTTTCAAGGACTAGCTGTTAGGGAGACCCAGTACTTC. Amino acids: CASSLFQGLAVRETQYF.

The chain joins TRBV11-2 to TRBJ2-1; 9 bases fit TRBD2. The ends lost 5 bases at V and 2 bases at J; junction bases unmatched: 7. CDR1 SGHAT and CDR2 FQNNGV come from the germline V gene. CDR3 length equals 16 residues. The CDR3 is CASSLPLAGPYNEQFF. The CDR3 region has the DNA TGTGCCAGCAGCCTACCCCTAGCGGGACCCTACAATGAGCAGTTCTTC.

V usage is TRBV9 and J usage is TRBJ1-2, with a tentative D call TRBD1 (5 bases). The CDR3 consists of 13 residues. In germline, CDR1 is SGDLS, CDR2 YYNGEE. Trimming pared 4 bases from V and 5 bases from J, leaving 12 bases between. In nucleotides, the CDR3 is TGTGCCAGCAGCCCGGGTGGGGGGTATGGCTACACCTTC. The encoded protein is CASSPGGGYGYTF.

This rearrangement joins TRBV15 to TRBJ2-1, with 8 bases matching TRBD2. The CDR3 extends over 15 amino acids. The junction had 6 bases not matched to a gene; V was cut back by 4 bases and J by 4 bases. CDR1 is LNHNV, CDR2 YYDKDF, per germline (reference sequence). The CDR3 DNA is TGTGCCACCAGCACGAGGACTAGCAGTTACAATGAGCAGTTCTTC. It codes for CATSTRTSSYNEQFF.

In regard to this clone: Other DNA variants within this sample encode the same CDR3. The chain recombines TRBV7-9 with TRBJ2-7, with TRBD2 matching 11 bases. The CDR3 is made up of 14 amino acids. V dropped 3 bases and J dropped 5; count of bases not matched to a gene: 3. Germline CDR1 reads SEHNR; CDR2 reads FQNEAQ (reference sequence). The CDR3 coding sequence is TGTGCCAGCAGCTTTAGCGGGAGGGCCGACGAGCAGTACTTC. The encoded protein is CASSFSGRADEQYF.

This clone turned up a few times. Other nucleotide sequences from this sample produce the same CDR3. The chain links TRBV5-1 to TRBJ1-1, with D possibly matching TRBD1 (6 bases). Trimming cost V 0 bases and J 1 base, with 7 bases left between them. Germline CDR1 and CDR2: SGHRS and YFSETQ. The CDR3 spans 14 residues. CDR3 DNA sequence: TGCGCCAGCAGCTTGGGGACAGCGAACACTGAAGCTTTCTTT. This translates into CASSLGTANTEAFF.

The chain links TRBV9 to TRBJ2-3; TRBD2 might be the D (5 bases). Looked up from germline, CDR1 is SGDLS and CDR2 is YYNGEE. Trimming left V 0 bases short and J 2 bases short, with 13 bases between. The CDR3 spans 16 residues. CDR3 loop: CASSVDPAALTDTQYF. The CDR3 bases are TGTGCCAGCAGCGTAGATCCAGCGGCGCTCACAGATACGCAGTATTTT.

This sequence joins TRBV27 and TRBJ1-2, with D tentatively TRBD1 (5 bases). Between the trimmed V and J ends, which lost 0 bases and 3 bases, there was a span of 8 bases. CDR3 length: 14 residues. Germline CDR1 and CDR2: MNHEY and SMNVEV (reference sequence). CDR3 coding DNA: TGTGCCAGCAGTTTATCCGGGGGATACTATGGCTACACCTTC. This encodes CASSLSGGYYGYTF.

In its sample, this clone was seen a few times. The chain employs TRBV7-9 and TRBJ2-1, with D hard to call. This CDR3 region has 13 residues. V lost 5 bases and J lost 0, with 5 bases in between. Per germline, CDR1 SEHNR and CDR2 FQNEAQ (reference sequence). The CDR3, as DNA: TGTGCCAGCAGCGCCGGCTCCTACAATGAGCAGTTCTTC. Residues: CASSAGSYNEQFF.

This chain uses TRBV28 with TRBJ1-5; 8 bases line up with TRBD1. Trimming removed 1 base from V and 2 bases from J; junction bases left unmatched: 4. Germline V gene sequence: CDR1 MDHEN, CDR2 SYDVKM. This CDR3 contains 16 residues. In DNA, the CDR3 is TGTGCCAGCAGTTTATCCAGGGGGCTCGGCAATCAGCCCCAGCATTTT. Protein product: CASSLSRGLGNQPQHF.